This T cell receptor (beta chain) derives from a study of T cell repertoires in cytomegalovirus infection. Background on the study: It was the public TCR beta signatures that indicated both CMV infection and matching HLA type.

One entry per CDR3 protein, called by TCRdb with MiXCR from the reads. The data show some 390,000 distinct CDR3 sequences, 18% seen once. Study results and limitations: What dominated the ex vivo response were HLA-C-restricted CMV-specific TCR beta clonotypes. Adding up the frequency of public TCR beta families identified people who carried CMV plus the relevant HLA.

As for this clonotype: What it binds is not known.

The CDR3 has 12 residues. Per germline, CDR1 DFQATT and CDR2 SNEGSKA (reference sequence). V lost 6 bases and J 7 bases, leaving 16 bases between the germline ends. This chain connects TRBV20-1 to TRBJ2-7, with D unclear. This receptor was taken from a human donor in good health (CMV status not recorded). Some clones in this sample may be carry-over from other donors' samples. The sample comprised PBMCs. The CDR3 spells CSAPGSSGEQYF. DNA of the CDR3: TGCAGTGCCCCCGGGTCCTCTGGGGAGCAGTACTTC.